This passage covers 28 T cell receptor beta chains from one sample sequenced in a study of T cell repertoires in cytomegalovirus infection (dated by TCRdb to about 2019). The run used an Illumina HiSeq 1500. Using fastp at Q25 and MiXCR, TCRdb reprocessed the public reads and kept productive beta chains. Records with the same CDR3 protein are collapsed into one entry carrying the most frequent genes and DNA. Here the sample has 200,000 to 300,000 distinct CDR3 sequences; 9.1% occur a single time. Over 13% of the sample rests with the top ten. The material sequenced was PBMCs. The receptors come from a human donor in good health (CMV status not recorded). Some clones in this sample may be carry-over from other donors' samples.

The CDR3 nucleotides read TGTGCCAGCACCCGACAGGGGGTTAACACTGAAGCTTTCTTT. It yields the protein CASTRQGVNTEAFF. The rearrangement links TRBV12-3 or TRBV12-4 to TRBJ1-1; the match to TRBD1 covers 9 bases. J lost 2 bases, V lost 7 bases, and 5 bases had no gene match. The CDR3 extends over 14 amino acids.

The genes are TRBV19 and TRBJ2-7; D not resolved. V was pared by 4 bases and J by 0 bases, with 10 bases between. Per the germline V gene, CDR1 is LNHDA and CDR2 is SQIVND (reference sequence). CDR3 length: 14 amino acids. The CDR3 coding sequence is TGTGCCAGTAGTACACCAGGCCTCTCCTACGAGCAGTACTTC. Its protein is CASSTPGLSYEQYF. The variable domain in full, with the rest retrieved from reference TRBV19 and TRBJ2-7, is DGGITQSPKYLFRKEGQNVTLSCEQNLNHDAMYWYRQDPGQGLRLIYYSQIVNDFQKGDIAEGYSVSREKKESFPLTVTSAQKNPTAFYLCASSTPGLSYEQYFGPGTRLTVT.

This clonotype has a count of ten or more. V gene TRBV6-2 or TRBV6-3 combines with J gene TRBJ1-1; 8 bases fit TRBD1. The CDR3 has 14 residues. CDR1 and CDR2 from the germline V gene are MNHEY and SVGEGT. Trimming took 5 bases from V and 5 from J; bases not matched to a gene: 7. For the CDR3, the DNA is TGTGCCAGCAGTACTACAGGGGGTATGACTGAAGCTTTCTTT. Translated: CASSTTGGMTEAFF.

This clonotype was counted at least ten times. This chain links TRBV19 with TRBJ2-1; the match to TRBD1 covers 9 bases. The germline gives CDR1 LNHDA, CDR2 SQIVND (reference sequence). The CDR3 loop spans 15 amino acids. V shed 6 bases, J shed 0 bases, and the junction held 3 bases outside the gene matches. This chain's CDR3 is CASREDRGSYNEQFF. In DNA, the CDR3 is TGTGCCAGTAGAGAGGACAGGGGCTCCTACAATGAGCAGTTCTTC.

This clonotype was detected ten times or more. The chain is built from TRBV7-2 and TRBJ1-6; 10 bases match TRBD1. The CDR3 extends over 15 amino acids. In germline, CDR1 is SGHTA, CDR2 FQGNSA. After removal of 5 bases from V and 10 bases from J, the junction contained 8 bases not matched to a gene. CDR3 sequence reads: CASSLRMGQGSPLHF. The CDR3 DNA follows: TGTGCCAGCAGCCTGAGGATGGGACAGGGGTCACCCCTCCACTTT.

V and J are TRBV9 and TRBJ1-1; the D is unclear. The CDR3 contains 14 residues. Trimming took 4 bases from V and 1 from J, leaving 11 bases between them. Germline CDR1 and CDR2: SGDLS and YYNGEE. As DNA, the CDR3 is TGTGCCAGCAGCCCCTTGGCAAGGAACACTGAAGCTTTCTTT. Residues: CASSPLARNTEAFF.

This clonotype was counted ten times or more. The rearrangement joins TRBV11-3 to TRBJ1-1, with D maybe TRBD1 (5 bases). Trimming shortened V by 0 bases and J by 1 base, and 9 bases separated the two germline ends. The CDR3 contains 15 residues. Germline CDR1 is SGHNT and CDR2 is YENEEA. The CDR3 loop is CASSLDLDRNTEAFF. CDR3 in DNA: TGTGCCAGCAGCTTAGATCTAGACAGGAACACTGAAGCTTTCTTT.

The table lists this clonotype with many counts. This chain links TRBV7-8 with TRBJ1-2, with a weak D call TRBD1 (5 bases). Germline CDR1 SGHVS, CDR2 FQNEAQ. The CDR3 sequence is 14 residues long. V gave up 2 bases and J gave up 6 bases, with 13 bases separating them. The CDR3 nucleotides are TGTGCCAGCAGCTTATTCTCCTGGGACGATGGCTACACCTTC. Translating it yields CASSLFSWDDGYTF.

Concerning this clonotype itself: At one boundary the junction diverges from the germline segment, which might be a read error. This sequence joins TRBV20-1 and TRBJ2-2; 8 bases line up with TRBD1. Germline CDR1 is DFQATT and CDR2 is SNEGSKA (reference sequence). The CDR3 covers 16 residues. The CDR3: CSARSFRGLNTRELFF. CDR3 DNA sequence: TGCAGTGCTAGAAGTTTCAGGGGGCTGAACACCAGGGAGCTGTTTTTT.

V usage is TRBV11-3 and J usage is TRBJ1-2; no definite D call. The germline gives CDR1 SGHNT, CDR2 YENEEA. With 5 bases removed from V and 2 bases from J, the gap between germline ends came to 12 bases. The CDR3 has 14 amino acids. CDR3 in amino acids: CASSLGPTNYGYTF. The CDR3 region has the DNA TGTGCCAGCAGCCTCGGACCGACGAACTATGGCTACACCTTC.

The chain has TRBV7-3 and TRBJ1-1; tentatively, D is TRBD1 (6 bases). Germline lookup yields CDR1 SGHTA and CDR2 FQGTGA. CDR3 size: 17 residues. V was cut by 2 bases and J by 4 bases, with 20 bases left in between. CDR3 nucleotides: TGTGCCAGCAGCTTACCACCCCCGCTAACAGGGTTCACTGAAGCTTTCTTT. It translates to CASSLPPPLTGFTEAFF.

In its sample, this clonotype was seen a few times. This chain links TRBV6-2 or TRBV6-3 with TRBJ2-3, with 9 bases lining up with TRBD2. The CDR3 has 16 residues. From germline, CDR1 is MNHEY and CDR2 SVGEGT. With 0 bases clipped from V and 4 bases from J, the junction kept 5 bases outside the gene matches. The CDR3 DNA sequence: TGTGCCAGCAGTTACTCTAGCGGGAGCGGGGCAGATACGCAGTATTTT. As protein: CASSYSSGSGADTQYF.

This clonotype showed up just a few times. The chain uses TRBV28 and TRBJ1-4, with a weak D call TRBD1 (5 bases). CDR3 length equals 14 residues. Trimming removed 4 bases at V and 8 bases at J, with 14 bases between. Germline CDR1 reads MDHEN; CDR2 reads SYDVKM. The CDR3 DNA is TGTGCCAGCAGTTCAGGGCAATCACGGGAAAAACTGTTTTTT. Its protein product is CASSSGQSREKLFF.

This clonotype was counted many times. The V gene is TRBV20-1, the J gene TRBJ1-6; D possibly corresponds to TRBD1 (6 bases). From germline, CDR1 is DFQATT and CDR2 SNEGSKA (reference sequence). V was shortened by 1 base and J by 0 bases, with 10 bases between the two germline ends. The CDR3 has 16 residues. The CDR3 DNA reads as TGCAGTGCTAGAGTGCAGGGGAGCTCCTATAATTCACCCCTCCACTTT. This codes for CSARVQGSSYNSPLHF.

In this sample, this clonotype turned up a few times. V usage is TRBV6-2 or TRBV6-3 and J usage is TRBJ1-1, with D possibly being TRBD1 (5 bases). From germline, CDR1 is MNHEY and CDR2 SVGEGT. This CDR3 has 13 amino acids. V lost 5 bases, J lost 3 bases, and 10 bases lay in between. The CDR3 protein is CASSDSVDTEAFF. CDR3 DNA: TGTGCCAGCAGTGACAGTGTCGACACTGAAGCTTTCTTT.

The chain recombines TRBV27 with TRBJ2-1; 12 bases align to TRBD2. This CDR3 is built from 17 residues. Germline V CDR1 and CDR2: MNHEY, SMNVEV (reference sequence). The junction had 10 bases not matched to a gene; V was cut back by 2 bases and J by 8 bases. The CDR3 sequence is CASSLGPLAGGPYEQFF. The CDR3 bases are TGTGCCAGCAGTTTAGGTCCGCTAGCGGGAGGGCCATATGAGCAGTTCTTC.

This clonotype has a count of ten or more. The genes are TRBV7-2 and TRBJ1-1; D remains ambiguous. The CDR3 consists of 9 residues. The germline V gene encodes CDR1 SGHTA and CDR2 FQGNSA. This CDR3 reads CAAGTEAFF. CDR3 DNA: TGTGCGGCGGGCACTGAAGCTTTCTTT.

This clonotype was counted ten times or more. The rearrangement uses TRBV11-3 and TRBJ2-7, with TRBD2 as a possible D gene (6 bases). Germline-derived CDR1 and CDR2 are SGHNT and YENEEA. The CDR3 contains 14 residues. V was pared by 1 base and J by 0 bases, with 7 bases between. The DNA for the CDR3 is TGTGCCAGCAGCTTAGCGGGGGTCTCCTACGAGCAGTACTTC. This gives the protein CASSLAGVSYEQYF.

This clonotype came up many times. CDR3 DNA: TGTGCCAGCAGCCAATCCCCGGGACAGGGTTTCTCCTACGAGCAGTACTTC. This gives the protein CASSQSPGQGFSYEQYF. This chain connects TRBV3-1 to TRBJ2-7, with 9 positions matching TRBD1. The V segment lost 2 bases and the J segment 0 bases; nucleotides outside the gene matches: 8. Germline V gene lookup returns CDR1 LGHDT and CDR2 YNNKEL (reference sequence). The CDR3 sequence is 17 residues long.

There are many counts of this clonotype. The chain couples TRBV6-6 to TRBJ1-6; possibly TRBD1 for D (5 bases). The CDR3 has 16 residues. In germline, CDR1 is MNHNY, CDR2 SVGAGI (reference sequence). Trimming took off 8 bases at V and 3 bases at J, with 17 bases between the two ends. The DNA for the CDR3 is TGTGCCAGCGATCAAGGGGAAACGCGCTATAATTCACCCCTCCACTTT. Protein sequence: CASDQGETRYNSPLHF.

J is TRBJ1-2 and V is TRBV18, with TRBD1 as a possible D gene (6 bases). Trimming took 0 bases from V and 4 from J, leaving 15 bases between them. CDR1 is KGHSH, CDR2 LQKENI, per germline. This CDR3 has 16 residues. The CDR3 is CASSPPKTGAFYGYTF. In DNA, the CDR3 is TGTGCCAGCTCACCACCGAAGACAGGAGCCTTCTATGGCTACACCTTC.

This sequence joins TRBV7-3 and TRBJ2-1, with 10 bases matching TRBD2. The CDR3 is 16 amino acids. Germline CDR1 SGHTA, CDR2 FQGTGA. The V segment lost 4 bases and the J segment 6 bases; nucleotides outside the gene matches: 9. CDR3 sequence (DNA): TGTGCCAGCAGCTCTGACGTGGCTAGCGGGAGCAATGAGCAGTTCTTC. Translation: CASSSDVASGSNEQFF.

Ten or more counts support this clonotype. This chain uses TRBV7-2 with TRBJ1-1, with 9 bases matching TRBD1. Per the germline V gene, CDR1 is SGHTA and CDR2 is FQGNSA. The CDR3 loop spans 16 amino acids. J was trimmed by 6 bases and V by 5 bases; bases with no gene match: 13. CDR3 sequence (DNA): TGTGCCAGCAGCCCGGAACAGGGGGCGCGTGTCTCTGAAGCTTTCTTT. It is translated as CASSPEQGARVSEAFF.

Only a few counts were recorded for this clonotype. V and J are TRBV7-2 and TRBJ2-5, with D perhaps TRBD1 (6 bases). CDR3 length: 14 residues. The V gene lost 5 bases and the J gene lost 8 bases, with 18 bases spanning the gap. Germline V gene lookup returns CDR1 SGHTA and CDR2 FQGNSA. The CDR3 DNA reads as TGTGCCAGCAGCCTAGGGGACATAGGGCTTACCCAGTACTTC. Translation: CASSLGDIGLTQYF.

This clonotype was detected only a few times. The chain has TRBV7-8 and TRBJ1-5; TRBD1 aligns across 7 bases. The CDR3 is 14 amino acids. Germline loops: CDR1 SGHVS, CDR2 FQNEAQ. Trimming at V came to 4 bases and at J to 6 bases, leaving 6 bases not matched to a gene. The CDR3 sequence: CASSSTGNSQPQHF. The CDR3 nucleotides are TGTGCCAGCAGCTCGACAGGGAATAGTCAGCCCCAGCATTTT.

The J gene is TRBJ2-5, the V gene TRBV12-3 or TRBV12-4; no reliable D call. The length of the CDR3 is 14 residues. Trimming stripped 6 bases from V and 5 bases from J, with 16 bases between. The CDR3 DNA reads TGTGCCAGCAGACTGTCGGGCCTCGGGGAGACCCAGTACTTC. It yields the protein CASRLSGLGETQYF.

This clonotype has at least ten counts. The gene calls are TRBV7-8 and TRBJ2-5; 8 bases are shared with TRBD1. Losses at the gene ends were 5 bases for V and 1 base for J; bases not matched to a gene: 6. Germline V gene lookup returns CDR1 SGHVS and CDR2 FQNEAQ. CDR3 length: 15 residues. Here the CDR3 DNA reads TGTGCCAGCAGCCCGCCCGGGACAGGCCAAGAGACCCAGTACTTC. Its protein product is CASSPPGTGQETQYF.

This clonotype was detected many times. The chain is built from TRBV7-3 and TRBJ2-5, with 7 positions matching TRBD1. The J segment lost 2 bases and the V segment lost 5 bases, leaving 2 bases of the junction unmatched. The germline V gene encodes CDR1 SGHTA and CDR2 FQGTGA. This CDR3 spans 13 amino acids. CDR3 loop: CASSGTAQETQYF. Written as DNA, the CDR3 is TGTGCCAGCAGCGGGACAGCGCAAGAGACCCAGTACTTC.